Given below is one T cell receptor (beta chain) in context. Its antigen is still unknown. The sample originates from a study of T cell clones after liver transplantation. Using immunoSEQ multiplex PCR, the repertoire was profiled, and TCRdb retains in-frame clones only, with some absent. The repertoire holds tens of thousands of clones, with roughly 80% as singletons. Overall study results and limits: In 5 of 8 subjects, circulating graft-donor-reactive CD4 TCRbeta sequences fell significantly after transplant. Graft donor-reactive T cells possibly entered the graft instead of undergoing deletion.

V was pared by 4 bases and J by 3 bases, with 10 bases of the junction left unmatched. CDR1 and CDR2 (germline): SGDLS, YYNGEE. The CDR3 is 17 amino acids. Sequencing used CD4+ T cells from blood, obtained at the 22-month timepoint. The sequence was obtained from a human patient who received a liver transplant. Some of the T cells may derive from the graft donor. The chain has TRBV9 and TRBJ2-1; 10 positions match TRBD2. The DNA for the CDR3 is TGTGCCAGCAGCTTCTCCCCCAGCGGGGGGGTCTACAATGAGCAGTTCTTC. Amino acid sequence: CASSFSPSGGVYNEQFF.